This entry concerns a single T cell receptor beta chain. Its antigen is not identified. The table came from immunoSEQ multiplex PCR; TCRdb's copy has only in-frame clones and leaves some out. The sample comprises around 120,000 clones, approximately 86% of which are singletons, and 2.4% rests with the top ten. This record comes from a study of T cell responses to AZD1222 COVID-19 vaccine. Overall study results and limits: Among those given AZD1222, only six were seropositive at baseline. Spike-specific TCR breadth and depth rose after two AZD1222 doses.

The CDR3 has 14 residues. Germline CDR1 SGHNT, CDR2 YYREEE (reference sequence). The V and J ends lost 0 bases and 5 bases, in that order; junction bases with no gene match: 4. This chain connects TRBV5-4 to TRBJ1-2; 7 bases line up with TRBD1. The sample in question was peripheral blood, obtained on day 0 of AZD1222 vaccination. The TCR sequence derives from an adult in good health. CDR3 residues: CASSLAGQMYGYTF. In DNA, the CDR3 is TGTGCCAGCAGCTTGGCGGGACAGATGTATGGCTACACCTTC.